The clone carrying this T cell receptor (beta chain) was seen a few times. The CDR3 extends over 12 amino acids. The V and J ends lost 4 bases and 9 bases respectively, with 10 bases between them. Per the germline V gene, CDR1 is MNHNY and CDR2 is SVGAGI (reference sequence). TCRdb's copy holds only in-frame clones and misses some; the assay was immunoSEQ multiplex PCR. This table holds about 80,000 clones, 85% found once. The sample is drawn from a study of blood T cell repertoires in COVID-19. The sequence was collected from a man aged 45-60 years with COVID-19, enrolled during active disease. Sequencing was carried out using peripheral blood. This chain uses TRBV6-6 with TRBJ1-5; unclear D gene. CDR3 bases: TGTGCCAGCAGTTCATCTGGGCCGCCCCAGCATTTT. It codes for CASSSSGPPQHF.